This passage covers 16 T cell receptor beta chains from one sample sequenced in a study of human T cells and chemical hapten exposure. The time point is: patch test 1, 2 weeks after DPC sensitization. This sample's treatment: therapeutic diphenylcyclopropenone sensitization with weekly scalp DPC. MiXCR, run by TCRdb on the RACE reads, gives a single entry per CDR3 protein. In the table there are under 200,000 distinct CDR3 sequences, about 15% of which are singletons. The input for sequencing was whole blood, taken in connection with sensitization to the hapten diphenylcyclopropenone (DPC). These receptors were collected from a woman aged 30 to 39 with alopecia areata. Some clones in this sample may be carry-over from other donors' samples.

The V and J genes are TRBV30 and TRBJ2-1, with D possibly matching TRBD1 (5 bases). The CDR3 sequence is 11 residues long. CDR1 and CDR2 (germline): GTSNPN, SVGIG (reference sequence). V shed 7 bases and J shed 4 bases, with 8 bases lying between them. The CDR3 loop reads CAFDRYNEQFF. In nucleotides, the CDR3 is TGTGCCTTCGACAGATACAATGAGCAGTTCTTC. The whole variable domain, remainder taken from reference TRBV30 and TRBJ2-1, is SQTIHQWPATLVQPVGSPLSLECTVEGTSNPNLYWYRQAAGRGLQLLFYSVGIGQISSEVPQNLSASRPQDRQFILSSKKLLLSDSGFYLCAFDRYNEQFFGPGTRLTVL.

This clonotype was counted only a few times. The rearrangement joins TRBV12-3 or TRBV12-4 to TRBJ2-1; no clear D. Trimming took off 5 bases at V and 4 bases at J, with 3 bases between the two ends. The CDR3 spans 11 residues. DNA for the CDR3: TGTGCCAGCAGTGCTTACAATGAGCAGTTCTTC. Its translation: CASSAYNEQFF.

This clonotype was found a few times. This chain connects TRBV7-6 to TRBJ2-3; 13 positions agree with TRBD2. This CDR3 region has 18 residues. Trimming took 3 bases from V and 7 from J; bases not matched to a gene: 13. Germline loops: CDR1 SGHVS, CDR2 FNYEAQ. The CDR3 DNA reads TGTGCCAGCAGCTTTAGGGCCGGACTAGCGGGGGACAGGTATACGCAGTATTTT. Amino acid sequence: CASSFRAGLAGDRYTQYF. Looking up the rest from reference TRBV7-6 and TRBJ2-3 gives the full variable domain: GAGVSQSPRYKVTKRGQDVALRCDPISGHVSLYWYRQALGQGPEFLTYFNYEAQQDKSGLPNDRFSAERPEGSISTLTIQRTEQRDSAMYRCASSFRAGLAGDRYTQYFGPGTRLTVL.

This clonotype was counted many times. The J gene is TRBJ2-7, the V gene TRBV10-3; tentatively, D is TRBD1 (7 bases). The CDR3 is 15 amino acids. The V end lost 2 bases, the J end lost 5 bases, and 16 bases lay between the germline ends. Germline V CDR1 and CDR2: ENHRY, SYGVKD. The CDR3 loop reads CAISERGGGKDEQYF. Written as DNA, the CDR3 is TGTGCCATCAGTGAGAGAGGAGGGGGCAAGGACGAGCAGTACTTC.

Here the CDR3 reads CASSLIGGQAFF. CDR3 bases: TGTGCCAGCAGCTTGATCGGGGGACAAGCTTTCTTT. The V and J genes are TRBV7-9 and TRBJ1-1; TRBD1 is a possible D gene (5 bases). CDR1 is SEHNR, CDR2 FQNEAQ, per germline (reference sequence). The V gene lost 3 bases and the J gene lost 9 bases, with 11 bases spanning the gap. This CDR3 region has 12 residues.

This clonotype came up many times. The J gene is TRBJ2-3, the V gene TRBV20-1; possibly TRBD1 for D (5 bases). The CDR3 spans 15 residues. V lost 3 bases, J lost 1 base, and 14 bases lay in between. Germline V gene data show CDR1 as DFQATT and CDR2 as SNEGSKA (reference sequence). In nucleotides, the CDR3 is TGCAGTGCTAGTGTCAGGGATGTGGGCACAGATACGCAGTATTTT. The encoded protein is CSASVRDVGTDTQYF.

This clonotype appeared a few times. V gene TRBV3-1 combines with J gene TRBJ2-7, with D perhaps matching TRBD1 (6 bases). The length of the CDR3 is 13 residues. Deletions cut 2 bases from V and 3 bases from J, with 8 bases between. Germline V gene data show CDR1 as LGHDT and CDR2 as YNNKEL (reference sequence). This CDR3 reads CASSQQGIYEQYF. CDR3 sequence (DNA): TGTGCCAGCAGCCAACAGGGGATCTACGAGCAGTACTTC.

This clonotype was picked up many times. The rearrangement joins TRBV20-1 to TRBJ1-6; weak D call: TRBD1 (6 bases). The V and J ends lost 4 bases and 9 bases respectively, with 22 bases between them. The CDR3 runs to 16 residues. Germline CDR1 and CDR2: DFQATT and SNEGSKA (reference sequence). The CDR3: CSAKPPTGGNISPLHF. The CDR3 coding sequence is TGCAGTGCTAAACCCCCCACTGGGGGCAATATTTCACCCCTCCACTTT.

This clonotype came up a few times. The V and J genes are TRBV19 and TRBJ2-7; no clear D gene. The CDR3 is 15 residues long. V shed 3 bases and J shed 0 bases, with 12 bases lying between them. CDR1 LNHDA and CDR2 SQIVND come from the germline V gene (reference sequence). This CDR3 reads CASSISSTVSYEQYF. CDR3 coding DNA: TGTGCCAGTAGTATCTCGTCCACTGTCTCCTACGAGCAGTACTTC.

This clonotype has more than one count but fewer than ten. This chain joins TRBV7-3 and TRBJ2-2, with no clear D. The CDR3 runs to 12 residues. Germline V gives CDR1 SGHTA, CDR2 FQGTGA. Trimming stripped 3 bases from V and 7 bases from J, with 6 bases between. Here the CDR3 reads CASSLVVGELFF. The DNA for the CDR3 is TGTGCCAGCAGCTTGGTAGTCGGGGAGCTGTTTTTT.

The chain has TRBV5-5 and TRBJ2-1; unclear D gene. Germline V CDR1 and CDR2: SGHKS, YYEKEE (reference sequence). The CDR3 runs to 12 residues. V was pared by 3 bases and J by 8 bases, with 9 bases between. The CDR3 region is CASSYFADEQFF. In DNA, the CDR3 is TGTGCCAGCAGCTACTTTGCGGATGAGCAGTTCTTC.

A few counts support this clonotype. The CDR3 DNA reads TGTGCCAGCTCAGCATCGGGTACGCAGTATTTT. The encoded protein is CASSASGTQYF. The genes are TRBV18 and TRBJ2-3; D gene ambiguous. The CDR3 totals 11 residues. V was clipped by 5 bases and J by 8 bases, with 8 bases between them. The germline V gene encodes CDR1 KGHSH and CDR2 LQKENI.

The chain couples TRBV6-5 to TRBJ2-3; the D gene is possibly TRBD2 (7 bases). Trimming shortened V by 3 bases and J by 4 bases, and 14 bases separated the two germline ends. Per the germline V gene, CDR1 is MNHEY and CDR2 is SVGAGI. CDR3 size: 15 residues. CDR3 coding DNA: TGTGCCAGCAGTTATCGGGGGGCCGTCGCAGATACGCAGTATTTT. Translating gives CASSYRGAVADTQYF.

The genes are TRBV11-2 and TRBJ1-2; D ambiguous. Germline CDR1 reads SGHAT; CDR2 reads FQNNGV. The CDR3 runs to 14 residues. V shed 3 bases and J shed 6 bases, with 14 bases lying between them. In nucleotides, the CDR3 is TGTGCCAGCAGCTTGGCCCAAAATCGCCATGGCTACACCTTC. The encoded protein is CASSLAQNRHGYTF.

This clonotype was picked up many times. This rearrangement joins TRBV6-5 to TRBJ2-2, with unresolved D. The length of the CDR3 is 16 residues. Germline-derived CDR1 and CDR2 are MNHEY and SVGAGI. V was clipped by 6 bases and J by 1 base, with 15 bases between them. Here the CDR3 DNA reads TGTGCCAGCAGGGGGAAGCGATTAAAGAACACCGGGGAGCTGTTTTTT. It encodes CASRGKRLKNTGELFF.

The chain is built from TRBV29-1 and TRBJ2-7; 12 bases align to TRBD2. Germline loops: CDR1 SQVTM, CDR2 ANQGSEA. Unmatched junction bases numbered 8, after V lost 5 bases and J lost 6 bases. The CDR3 loop spans 14 amino acids. The CDR3 is CSVCLAGGPSEQYF. The CDR3 bases are TGCAGCGTTTGTCTAGCGGGAGGGCCCAGCGAGCAGTACTTC.